A single sample is the source of the 23 T cell receptor beta chains below, sequenced in a study of T-cell reconstitution after alpha-beta-depleted transplantation in children. Unique molecular identifiers were built into the TCRbeta library. TCRdb recomputed calls from the PCR reads with MiXCR, one row per CDR3 protein. The sample has about 830,000 distinct CDR3 sequences; 15% to 20% are singletons. The sequencing used PBMCs, mostly from graft donor cells, collected 360 days after TCRalphabeta/CD19-depleted stem cell transplant. These receptors were taken from a male patient under 18 who had a stem cell transplant for acute lymphoblastic leukemia, so the T cells may come from the graft donor.

This clonotype was seen only once. This sequence joins TRBV5-1 and TRBJ2-3, with TRBD2 matching over 10 bases. The CDR3 has 14 amino acids. Germline V gene data show CDR1 as SGHRS and CDR2 as YFSETQ. Trimming removed 7 bases from V and 5 bases from J; junction bases left unmatched: 7. This chain's CDR3 is CASRLAGERDTQYF. The DNA for the CDR3 is TGCGCCAGCCGGCTAGCGGGAGAACGAGATACGCAGTATTTT.

The V call is TRBV20-1, the J call TRBJ2-7, with TRBD2 matching over 10 bases. The CDR3 runs to 15 residues. Germline trimming cut 5 bases from V and 0 bases from J; bases unmatched to any gene: 7. CDR1 and CDR2 from the germline V gene are DFQATT and SNEGSKA (reference sequence). The CDR3 DNA sequence: TGCAGTGCTGAAATAAGCGGGAGGGGCTCCTACGAGCAGTACTTC. This sequence encodes CSAEISGRGSYEQYF.

This chain connects TRBV5-1 to TRBJ2-6; D unresolved. The CDR3 has 14 residues. V was clipped by 7 bases and J by 1 base, with 9 bases between them. The germline V gene encodes CDR1 SGHRS and CDR2 YFSETQ. CDR3 in amino acids: CASSIRSGANVLTF. The CDR3 region has the DNA TGCGCCAGCTCTATTAGATCTGGGGCCAACGTCCTGACTTTC.

The rearrangement uses TRBV11-1 and TRBJ1-1; D call uncertain. The germline V and J ends were trimmed by 5 bases and 1 base, with 23 bases remaining between them. Germline CDR1 SGHAT, CDR2 FQDESV (reference sequence). The CDR3 spans 18 residues. CDR3 sequence: CASSPHEGRGWKNTEAFF. For the CDR3, the DNA is TGTGCCAGCAGCCCCCACGAAGGCAGAGGGTGGAAGAACACTGAAGCTTTCTTT.

This clonotype has more than one count but fewer than ten. The rearrangement uses TRBV4-1 and TRBJ2-1, with TRBD2 matching 7 bases. V was pared by 4 bases and J by 8 bases, with 11 bases of the junction left unmatched. Germline CDR1 and CDR2: MGHRA and YSYEKL. The length of the CDR3 is 15 residues. In DNA form, the CDR3 reads TGCGCCAGCAGCCCCACGTTAGGGAGGGGCCATGAGCAGTTCTTC. This translates into CASSPTLGRGHEQFF.

This chain connects TRBV19 to TRBJ2-1; no reliable D call. Per the germline V gene, CDR1 is LNHDA and CDR2 is SQIVND (reference sequence). The V gene lost 5 bases and the J gene lost 0 bases, with 17 bases spanning the gap. The CDR3 loop spans 17 amino acids. In DNA form, the CDR3 reads TGTGCCAGTAGTGGCAGGCCCCTGTTTCACTCCTACAATGAGCAGTTCTTC. It codes for CASSGRPLFHSYNEQFF. Filled out from reference TRBV19 and TRBJ2-1, the complete variable domain reads DGGITQSPKYLFRKEGQNVTLSCEQNLNHDAMYWYRQDPGQGLRLIYYSQIVNDFQKGDIAEGYSVSREKKESFPLTVTSAQKNPTAFYLCASSGRPLFHSYNEQFFGPGTRLTVL.

This clonotype has a count of ten or more. The J gene is TRBJ2-2, the V gene TRBV9, with TRBD1 as a possible D gene (6 bases). The germline gives CDR1 SGDLS, CDR2 YYNGEE. CDR3 length: 13 amino acids. V was trimmed by 2 bases and J by 11 bases, leaving 13 bases between them. For the CDR3, the DNA is TGTGCCAGCAGCGTGGAATTCAGGGGAGAGCTGTTTTTT. It specifies CASSVEFRGELFF.

The table lists this clonotype with a few counts. The rearrangement uses TRBV5-1 and TRBJ2-6, with D perhaps assigned TRBD1 or TRBD2 (6 bases each). Trimming removed 0 bases at V and 3 bases at J, with 16 bases between. Germline V CDR1 and CDR2: SGHRS, YFSETQ. CDR3 size: 18 residues. The CDR3 sequence: CASSLVMGGAHGANVLTF. The CDR3 coding sequence is TGCGCCAGCAGCTTGGTCATGGGGGGCGCGCATGGGGCCAACGTCCTGACTTTC. Full variable domain (outside the CDR3, taken from reference TRBV5-1 and TRBJ2-6): KAGVTQTPRYLIKTRGQQVTLSCSPISGHRSVSWYQQTPGQGLQFLFEYFSETQRNKGNFPGRFSGRQFSNSRSEMNVSTLELGDSALYLCASSLVMGGAHGANVLTFGAGSRLTVL.

V usage is TRBV2 and J usage is TRBJ1-2; perhaps TRBD1 as D (6 bases). Deletions cut 4 bases from V and 4 bases from J, with 19 bases between. The germline V gene encodes CDR1 SNHLY and CDR2 FYNNEI. The CDR3 runs 16 residues. In nucleotides, the CDR3 is TGTGCCAGCAGTGGTGATCCCGGACAGCTCTTCTATGGCTACACCTTC. This sequence encodes CASSGDPGQLFYGYTF.

This clonotype turned up a few times. The V call is TRBV27, the J call TRBJ2-2; no reliable D call. The CDR3 loop spans 14 amino acids. In germline, CDR1 is MNHEY, CDR2 SMNVEV (reference sequence). Trimming took off 2 bases at V and 2 bases at J, with 6 bases between the two ends. The CDR3 here is CASSLGDNTGELFF. The CDR3 DNA reads TGTGCCAGCAGTTTAGGAGATAACACCGGGGAGCTGTTTTTT.

V is TRBV5-6 and J is TRBJ1-5; D is unresolved. The V gene lost 3 bases and the J gene lost 3 bases, with 10 bases spanning the gap. Looked up from germline, CDR1 is SGHDT and CDR2 is YYEEEE. The CDR3 contains 14 residues. The CDR3 sequence is CASSYGGLNQPQHF. The CDR3 nucleotides read TGTGCCAGCAGCTATGGAGGTCTCAATCAGCCCCAGCATTTT.

The chain uses TRBV7-8 and TRBJ2-7; no definite D call. The CDR3 is 17 residues long. The germline CDR1 and CDR2 sequences are SGHVS and FQNEAQ. Between the trimmed V and J ends, which lost 5 bases and 0 bases, there was a span of 20 bases. The CDR3 is CASSRRRAGSSSYEQYF. The CDR3 region has the DNA TGTGCCAGCAGCCGTCGACGGGCCGGGTCGAGCTCCTACGAGCAGTACTTC.

V usage is TRBV5-1 and J usage is TRBJ2-3; unclear D gene. Trimming cost V 0 bases and J 14 bases, with 13 bases left between them. This CDR3 is built from 12 residues. Germline V lookup: CDR1 SGHRS, CDR2 YFSETQ. In nucleotides, the CDR3 is TGCGCCAGCAGCTTGGGACCCCATCAGTGGTATTTT. This gives the protein CASSLGPHQWYF.

The chain employs TRBV7-9 and TRBJ1-1; D gene ambiguous. CDR1 is SEHNR and CDR2 is FQNEAQ in the germline V gene (reference sequence). V lost 1 base and J lost 4, with 7 bases in between. This CDR3 is 13 amino acids long. DNA for the CDR3: TGTGCCAGCAGCTTAGACAAGGCCACTGAAGCTTTCTTT. Protein product: CASSLDKATEAFF.

The CDR3 DNA sequence: TGTGCCAGCAGCCCACAACGGGGCGATACGCAGTATTTT. This gives the protein CASSPQRGDTQYF. The chain uses TRBV5-5 and TRBJ2-3, with D tentatively TRBD1 or TRBD2 (5 bases each). Trimming pared 4 bases from V and 6 bases from J, leaving 12 bases between. The CDR3 covers 13 residues. CDR1 and CDR2 from the germline V gene are SGHKS and YYEKEE (reference sequence).

This clonotype occurred a few times. J is TRBJ2-3 and V is TRBV5-1; D is unclear. V lost 2 bases and J lost 2, with 12 bases in between. The CDR3 is made up of 15 amino acids. The germline V gene encodes CDR1 SGHRS and CDR2 YFSETQ. The CDR3 DNA follows: TGCGCCAGCAGCTTCACGGGCCCCAACACAGATACGCAGTATTTT. Translation: CASSFTGPNTDTQYF.

This clonotype came up a few times. The chain is built from TRBV20-1 and TRBJ2-3; 9 bases are a match to TRBD2. CDR3 size: 14 residues. V dropped 4 bases and J dropped 0; count of bases not matched to a gene: 2. Germline lookup yields CDR1 DFQATT and CDR2 SNEGSKA (reference sequence). This chain's CDR3 is CSATLAGSTDTQYF. Here the CDR3 DNA reads TGCAGTGCTACCCTAGCGGGAAGCACAGATACGCAGTATTTT.

This clonotype was counted ten times or more. The chain links TRBV11-2 to TRBJ2-3, with D possibly TRBD2 on 6 matching bases. Trimming cost V 3 bases and J 6 bases, with 16 bases left between them. There are 15 residues in the CDR3. Germline V gene data show CDR1 as SGHAT and CDR2 as FQNNGV. CDR3 bases: TGTGCCAGCAGCTTCGGACTACCTCTCCGGGATACGCAGTATTTT. Amino acids: CASSFGLPLRDTQYF.

This chain connects TRBV10-3 to TRBJ2-7; D gene ambiguous. V was pared by 6 bases and J by 1 base, with 19 bases between. The CDR3 totals 16 residues. The germline CDR1 and CDR2 sequences are ENHRY and SYGVKD. The DNA for the CDR3 is TGTGCCATCAGCCCGGGCGTAGCAGGACCATCCTACGAGCAGTACTTC. It yields the protein CAISPGVAGPSYEQYF.

This clonotype occurred a few times. The chain has TRBV15 and TRBJ2-7; TRBD1 aligns across 10 bases. Germline-derived CDR1 and CDR2 are LNHNV and YYDKDF (reference sequence). This CDR3 is 15 amino acids long. J gave up 3 bases and V 1 base, and 3 bases lay outside the gene matches. The CDR3 sequence: CATSRVRDRGYEQYF. The DNA of the CDR3 is TGTGCCACCAGCAGAGTAAGGGACAGGGGCTACGAGCAGTACTTC.

In its sample, this clonotype was seen a few times. The chain carries TRBV5-1 and TRBJ2-7, with TRBD2 as a possible D gene (5 bases). The CDR3 contains 15 residues. The V gene lost 0 bases and the J gene lost 1 base, with 11 bases spanning the gap. CDR1 and CDR2 (germline): SGHRS, YFSETQ. In DNA, the CDR3 is TGCGCCAGCAGCTTGGCCAACGGGAATTCCTACGAGCAGTACTTC. Translated, it gives CASSLANGNSYEQYF.

The table lists this clonotype with a few counts. This chain links TRBV5-6 with TRBJ1-5; D gene unclear. This CDR3 spans 13 amino acids. Trimming removed 2 bases from V and 9 bases from J, with 12 bases in between. Germline CDR1 is SGHDT and CDR2 is YYEEEE. The DNA of the CDR3 is TGTGCCAGCAGCTTCAACCGGGTCACGCCCCAGCATTTT. It codes for CASSFNRVTPQHF.

V and J are TRBV12-3 or TRBV12-4 and TRBJ2-7; D remains unclear. V lost 2 bases and J 3 bases, leaving 14 bases between the germline ends. The CDR3 loop spans 15 amino acids. CDR3 nucleotides: TGTGCCAGCAGTTTAACAGCCCGTTCTAGCTACGAGCAGTACTTC. Residues: CASSLTARSSYEQYF.